This T cell receptor beta chain was documented in a study of T cells after yellow fever vaccination (dated by TCRdb to about 2019). For the wider study: The SMART-Seq v4 Ultra Low Input RNA kit was used to prepare libraries from fractions with low cell numbers. To track T-cell clones before and after primary and booster YFV17D yellow fever vaccination, bulk TCR alpha and beta repertoires were sequenced longitudinally. The cohort comprised two healthy male donors, one aged 18 to 29 and one aged 30 to 40 years. Blood samples were taken at several timepoints before and after primary and secondary immunization, and bulk PBMC replicates and cell subsets were isolated. Results the study describes overall, beyond this receptor: The study included only a couple of donors, which limits how far the findings can be generalized. A small fraction of clonotypes appeared in both the CD4 and CD8 compartments, likely as a result of convergent recombination. Because abundant contaminating clonotypes from the bulk population could be contained in FACS-sorted repertoires, computational filtering was required. The secondary T-cell response was weaker than the primary response but faster, peaking on day 5 instead of day 15. After the booster, most clones that had expanded after primary vaccination were detected again (about 97% of CD4 and over 75% of CD8), suggesting broad maintenance of memory.

The sequencing machine was an Illumina NovaSeq 6000. Synthesis of TCR cDNA relied on 5'RACE template switching, a step that introduced a universal primer site along with unique molecular identifiers. Priming for cDNA synthesis came from both the TCR alpha and TCR beta constant segments. Libraries were amplified in two PCR steps, with sample barcodes and sequencing adapters added in the second step. Libraries were sequenced on Illumina HiSeq 2500 (2x100 bp) or NovaSeq (2x150 bp). In the original analysis: Reads were demultiplexed and collapsed into UMI consensus sequences with MIGEC, and V(D)J alignment was performed with MiXCR. Using edgeR on replicate PBMC samples, clonotypes were called vaccine-responding if FDR was below 0.01 and the log2 fold change was above 5 up to day 15. Each bulk clonotype was labeled CD4 or CD8 based on which sequenced repertoire, CD4 or CD8, contained the clonotype at higher abundance. TCRdb reanalyzed the raw reads on its own, using fastp at Q25 for trimming and MiXCR for clone calling, and kept in-frame beta chains. Entries that share a CDR3 protein sequence are merged under the most common genes and DNA. In this record, the V and J calls reflect TCRdb's handling and not the investigators' own analysis. The sample table records 280,000 or so distinct CDR3 sequences; about 10% of these occur just once. Approximately 3.5% of the sample belongs to the ten largest clones.

About this clonotype: Its recognized antigen is unknown. The sample holds no much larger clone one base away, and base qualities are not on file.

Explained via the paper, the treatment or condition label denotes: live attenuated yellow fever vaccine strain. PBMCs were isolated from peripheral blood using a standard Ficoll-Paque protocol. CD4 and CD8 T-cell fractions were isolated with Dynabeads CD4 and CD8 positive selection kits. TriZol was used to extract RNA from bulk PBMCs, from CD4 and CD8 fractions, and from dextramer-positive and dextramer-negative fractions. The CDR1 and CDR2 encoded by the germline V gene are ENHRY and SYGVKD. The junction shows trimming of 6 bases on V and 1 base on J, plus 7 bases between the germline ends. The CDR3 contains 13 residues, cysteine and phenylalanine counted. Just CDR3 DNA is preserved here, 39 bases in frame from base 1.

The material was CD4+ T cells sorted from PBMCs, obtained 5 days after the yellow fever booster vaccination. The chain employs TRBV10-3 and TRBJ1-5; TRBD1 might be the D gene, on 5 matching bases. The source is a man aged 18 to 29 who received the YFV17D yellow fever vaccine. The nucleotides are TGTGCCATCAGACGGGACAGCAATCAGCCCCAGCATTTT. Its translation is CAIRRDSNQPQHF.